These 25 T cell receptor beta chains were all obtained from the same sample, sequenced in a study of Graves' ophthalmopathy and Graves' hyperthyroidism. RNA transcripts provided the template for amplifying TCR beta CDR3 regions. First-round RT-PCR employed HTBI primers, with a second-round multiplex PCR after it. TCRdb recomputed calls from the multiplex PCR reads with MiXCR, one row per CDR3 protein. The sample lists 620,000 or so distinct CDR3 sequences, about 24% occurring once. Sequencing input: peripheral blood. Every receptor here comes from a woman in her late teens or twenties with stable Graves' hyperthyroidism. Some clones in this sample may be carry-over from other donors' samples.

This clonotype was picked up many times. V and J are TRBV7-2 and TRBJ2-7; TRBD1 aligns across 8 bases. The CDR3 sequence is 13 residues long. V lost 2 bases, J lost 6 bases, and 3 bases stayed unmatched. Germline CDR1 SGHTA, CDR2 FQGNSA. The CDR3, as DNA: TGTGCCAGCAGCTTATTCCAGGGGGCCGAGCAGTACTTC. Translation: CASSLFQGAEQYF.

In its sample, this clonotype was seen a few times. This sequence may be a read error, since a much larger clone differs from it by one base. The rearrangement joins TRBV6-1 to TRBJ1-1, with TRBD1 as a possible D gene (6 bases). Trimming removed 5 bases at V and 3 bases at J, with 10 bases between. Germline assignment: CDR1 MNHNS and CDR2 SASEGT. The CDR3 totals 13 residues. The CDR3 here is CASSRTEDTEAFF. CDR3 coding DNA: TGTGCCAGCAGTCGGACAGAGGACACTGAAGCTTTCTTT.

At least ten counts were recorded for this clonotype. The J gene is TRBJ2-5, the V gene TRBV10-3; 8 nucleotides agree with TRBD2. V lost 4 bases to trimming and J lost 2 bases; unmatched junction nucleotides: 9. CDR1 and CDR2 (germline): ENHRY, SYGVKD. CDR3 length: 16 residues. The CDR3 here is CAISAFPAGDQETQYF. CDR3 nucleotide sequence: TGTGCCATCAGTGCCTTCCCAGCGGGGGATCAAGAGACCCAGTACTTC.

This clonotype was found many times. This CDR3 is CSARDWGSLNTEAFF. CDR3 nucleotides: TGCAGTGCTAGAGATTGGGGCAGCCTGAACACTGAAGCTTTCTTT. The chain has TRBV20-1 and TRBJ1-1; the D gene is possibly TRBD1 (5 bases). V lost 0 bases and J lost 0, with 11 bases in between. There are 15 residues in the CDR3. Germline CDR1 and CDR2: DFQATT and SNEGSKA (reference sequence).

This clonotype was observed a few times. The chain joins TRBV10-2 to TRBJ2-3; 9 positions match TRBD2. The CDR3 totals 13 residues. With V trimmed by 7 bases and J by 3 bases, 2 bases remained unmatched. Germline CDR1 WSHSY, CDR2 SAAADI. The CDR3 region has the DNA TGCGCCAGCACTAGCGGGGCAACAGATACGCAGTATTTT. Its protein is CASTSGATDTQYF.

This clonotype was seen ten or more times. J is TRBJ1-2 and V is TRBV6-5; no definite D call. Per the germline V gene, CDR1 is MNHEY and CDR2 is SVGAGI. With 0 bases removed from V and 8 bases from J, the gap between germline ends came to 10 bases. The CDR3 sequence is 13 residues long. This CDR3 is CASSYSPSWGYTF. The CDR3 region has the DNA TGTGCCAGCAGTTACTCGCCCAGCTGGGGCTACACCTTC.

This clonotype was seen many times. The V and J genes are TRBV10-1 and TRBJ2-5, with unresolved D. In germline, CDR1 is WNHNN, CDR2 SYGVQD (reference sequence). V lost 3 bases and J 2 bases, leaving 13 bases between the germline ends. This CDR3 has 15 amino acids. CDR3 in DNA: TGCGCCAGCAGTGATCATCGGAGCGCTCAAGAGACCCAGTACTTC. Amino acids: CASSDHRSAQETQYF.

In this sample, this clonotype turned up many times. The CDR3 DNA reads TGCAGCGTTGAGTACCGTTCCCCCCCAGCTTTCTTT. Protein product: CSVEYRSPPAFF. V usage is TRBV29-1 and J usage is TRBJ1-1; the D is unclear. V lost 3 bases and J 10 bases, leaving 15 bases between the germline ends. The CDR3 has 12 residues. From germline, CDR1 is SQVTM and CDR2 ANQGSEA.

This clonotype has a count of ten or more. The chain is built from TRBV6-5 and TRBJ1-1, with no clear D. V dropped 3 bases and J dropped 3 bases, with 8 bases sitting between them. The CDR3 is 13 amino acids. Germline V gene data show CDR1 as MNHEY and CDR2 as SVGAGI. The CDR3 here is CASSYHGYTEAFF. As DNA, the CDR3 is TGTGCCAGCAGTTATCACGGGTACACTGAAGCTTTCTTT.

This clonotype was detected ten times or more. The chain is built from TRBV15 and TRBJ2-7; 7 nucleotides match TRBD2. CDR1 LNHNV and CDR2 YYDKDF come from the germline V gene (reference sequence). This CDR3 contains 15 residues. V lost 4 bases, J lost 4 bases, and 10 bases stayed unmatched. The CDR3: CATSTLAGDPYEQYF. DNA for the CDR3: TGTGCCACCAGCACCCTGGCGGGGGACCCATACGAGCAGTACTTC.

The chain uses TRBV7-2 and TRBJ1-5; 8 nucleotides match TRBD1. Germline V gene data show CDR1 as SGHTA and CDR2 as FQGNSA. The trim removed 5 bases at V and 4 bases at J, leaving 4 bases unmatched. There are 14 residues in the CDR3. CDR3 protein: CASSVDRGNQPQHF. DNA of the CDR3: TGTGCCAGCAGCGTCGACAGGGGAAATCAGCCCCAGCATTTT.

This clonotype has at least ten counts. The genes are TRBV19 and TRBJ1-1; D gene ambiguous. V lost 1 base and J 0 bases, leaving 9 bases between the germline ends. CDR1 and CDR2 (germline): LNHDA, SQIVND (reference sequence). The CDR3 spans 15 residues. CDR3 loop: CASSIVGQMNTEAFF. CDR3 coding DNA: TGTGCCAGTAGTATAGTTGGGCAGATGAACACTGAAGCTTTCTTT.

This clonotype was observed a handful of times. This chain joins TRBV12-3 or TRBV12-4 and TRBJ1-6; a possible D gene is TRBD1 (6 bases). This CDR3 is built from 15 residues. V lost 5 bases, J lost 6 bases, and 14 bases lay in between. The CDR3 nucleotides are TGTGCCAGCAGTCCAACAGGGAATCCTAATTCACCCCTCCACTTT. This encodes CASSPTGNPNSPLHF.

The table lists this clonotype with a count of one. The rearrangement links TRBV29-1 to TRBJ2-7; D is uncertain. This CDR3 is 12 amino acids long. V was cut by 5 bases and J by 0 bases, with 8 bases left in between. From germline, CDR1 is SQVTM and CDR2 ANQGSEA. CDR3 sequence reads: CSVSESSYEQYF. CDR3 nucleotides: TGCAGCGTTTCAGAGAGCTCCTACGAGCAGTACTTC.

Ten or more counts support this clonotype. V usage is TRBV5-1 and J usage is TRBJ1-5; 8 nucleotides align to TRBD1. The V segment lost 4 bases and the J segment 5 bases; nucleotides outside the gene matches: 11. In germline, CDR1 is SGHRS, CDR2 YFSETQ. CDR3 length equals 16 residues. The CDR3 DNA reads TGCGCCAGCAGCCCCGACGCGGGGACAGGATATCAGCCCCAGCATTTT. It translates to CASSPDAGTGYQPQHF.

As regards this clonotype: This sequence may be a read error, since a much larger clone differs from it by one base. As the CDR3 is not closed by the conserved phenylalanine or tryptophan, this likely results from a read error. Here the CDR3 DNA reads TGTGCCAGCAGTTACAGGAGCTCTGGGGCCAACGTCCTGACTCTC. This codes for CASSYRSSGANVLTL. This chain links TRBV6-2 or TRBV6-3 with TRBJ2-6; the D is unclear. Germline CDR1 MNHEY, CDR2 SVGEGT. With 2 bases removed from V and 0 bases from J, the gap between germline ends came to 5 bases. CDR3 length equals 15 residues.

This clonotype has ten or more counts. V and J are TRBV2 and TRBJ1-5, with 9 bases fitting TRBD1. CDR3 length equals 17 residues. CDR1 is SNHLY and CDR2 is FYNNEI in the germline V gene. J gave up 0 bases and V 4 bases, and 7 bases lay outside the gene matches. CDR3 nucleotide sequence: TGTGCCAGCAGTGTTAGACAGGGGGGACCTAGCAATCAGCCCCAGCATTTT. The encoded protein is CASSVRQGGPSNQPQHF.

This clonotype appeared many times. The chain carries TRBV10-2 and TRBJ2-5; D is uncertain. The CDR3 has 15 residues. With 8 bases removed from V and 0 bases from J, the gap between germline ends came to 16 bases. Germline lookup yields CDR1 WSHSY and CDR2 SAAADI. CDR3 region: CASLRAGDDQETQYF. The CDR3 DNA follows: TGCGCCAGCTTAAGGGCAGGCGATGACCAAGAGACCCAGTACTTC.

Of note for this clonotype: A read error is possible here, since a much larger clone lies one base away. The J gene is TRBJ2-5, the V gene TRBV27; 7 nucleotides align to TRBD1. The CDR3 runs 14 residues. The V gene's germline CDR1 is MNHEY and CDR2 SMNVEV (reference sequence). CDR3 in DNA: TGTGCCAGCAGTTTATCAGACAGGGAAGAGACCCTGTACTTC. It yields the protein CASSLSDREETLYF.

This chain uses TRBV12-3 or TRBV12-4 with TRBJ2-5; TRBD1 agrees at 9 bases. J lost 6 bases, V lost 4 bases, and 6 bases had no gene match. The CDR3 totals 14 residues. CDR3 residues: CASSSGQGFQTQYF. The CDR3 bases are TGTGCCAGCAGTTCGGGACAGGGTTTCCAGACCCAGTACTTC.

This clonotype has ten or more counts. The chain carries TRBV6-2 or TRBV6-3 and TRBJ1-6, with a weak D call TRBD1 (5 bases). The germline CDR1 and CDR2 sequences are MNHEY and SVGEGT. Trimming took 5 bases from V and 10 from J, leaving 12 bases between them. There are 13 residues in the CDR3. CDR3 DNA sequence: TGTGCCAGCAGTCCTCAGACAGAATCACCCCTCCACTTT. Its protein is CASSPQTESPLHF.

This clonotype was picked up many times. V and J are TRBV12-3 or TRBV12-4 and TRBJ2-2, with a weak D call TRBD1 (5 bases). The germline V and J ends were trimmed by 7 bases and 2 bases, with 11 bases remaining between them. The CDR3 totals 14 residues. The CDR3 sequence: CASIPTANTGELFF. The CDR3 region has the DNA TGTGCCAGCATCCCGACAGCCAACACCGGGGAGCTGTTTTTT.

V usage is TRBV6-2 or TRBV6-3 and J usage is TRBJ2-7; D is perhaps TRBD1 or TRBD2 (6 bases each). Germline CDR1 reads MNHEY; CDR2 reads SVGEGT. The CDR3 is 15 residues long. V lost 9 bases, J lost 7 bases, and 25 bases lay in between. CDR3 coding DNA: TGTGCCAGTCAACTCGATGGGGGGCAAGACGGGGAGCAGTACTTC. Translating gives CASQLDGGQDGEQYF.

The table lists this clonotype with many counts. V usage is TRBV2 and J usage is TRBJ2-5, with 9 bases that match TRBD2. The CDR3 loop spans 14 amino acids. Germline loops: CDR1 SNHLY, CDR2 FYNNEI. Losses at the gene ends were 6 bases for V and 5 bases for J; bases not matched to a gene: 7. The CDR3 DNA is TGTGCCAGCAGGGCGCGGGGGGGCATGGAGACCCAGTACTTC. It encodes CASRARGGMETQYF.

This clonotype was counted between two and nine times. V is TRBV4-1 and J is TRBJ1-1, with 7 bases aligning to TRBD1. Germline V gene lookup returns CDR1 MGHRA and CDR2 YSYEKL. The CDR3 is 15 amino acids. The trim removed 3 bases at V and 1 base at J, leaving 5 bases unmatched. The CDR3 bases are TGCGCCAGCAGCCAGGTACAGGGGACGAACACTGAAGCTTTCTTT. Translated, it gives CASSQVQGTNTEAFF.